Presented here are 7 T cell receptor beta chains from one specimen sequenced in a study of long-term antiretroviral therapy in people with HIV. The assay used was immunoSEQ (version v3.0), run at survey level. Generated by immunoSEQ multiplex PCR, the TCRdb table keeps only in-frame clones and is missing some. The profile covers more than 20,000 clones, with 84% appearing a single time and 3% to 4% taken by the ten largest. The sample in question was unsorted PBMCs, obtained 1.9 years after starting antiretroviral therapy. All receptors come from a woman aged 45-65 years with HIV.

V is TRBV9 and J is TRBJ1-1; D call uncertain. This CDR3 comprises 14 residues. The germline V gene has CDR1 SGDLS and CDR2 YYNGEE. Trimming took 0 bases from V and 3 from J, leaving 9 bases between them. CDR3 sequence (DNA): TGTGCCAGCAGCGTAGACGACGGGGACACTGAAGCTTTCTTT. Protein: CASSVDDGDTEAFF.

This clone is a singleton in its sample. The chain joins TRBV30 to TRBJ2-1, with 8 nucleotides matching TRBD2. Per germline, CDR1 GTSNPN and CDR2 SVGIG (reference sequence). The CDR3 is 16 residues long. Trimming removed 0 bases from V and 3 bases from J; junction bases left unmatched: 7. CDR3 nucleotides: TGTGCCTGGAGTGTACGGGCGGGGGGAAACTACAATGAGCAGTTCTTC. Translation gives CAWSVRAGGNYNEQFF.

This clone was found once. V is TRBV5-4 and J is TRBJ2-3; TRBD1 might be the D (5 bases). Germline V gene sequence: CDR1 SGHNT, CDR2 YYREEE (reference sequence). Trimming shortened V by 1 base and J by 0 bases, and 6 bases separated the two germline ends. The CDR3 is 14 amino acids. The DNA of the CDR3 is TGTGCCAGCAGCTTGACAGGAAGCACAGATACGCAGTATTTT. This sequence encodes CASSLTGSTDTQYF. Drawing the rest from reference TRBV5-4 and TRBJ2-3, the complete variable domain is ETGVTQSPTHLIKTRGQQVTLRCSSQSGHNTVSWYQQALGQGPQFIFQYYREEENGRGNFPPRFSGLQFPNYSSELNVNALELDDSALYLCASSLTGSTDTQYFGPGTRLTVL.

The J gene is TRBJ1-2, the V gene TRBV5-1; weak D call: TRBD1 (6 bases). There are 16 residues in the CDR3. Trimming took 4 bases from V and 3 from J, leaving 19 bases between them. Germline CDR1 reads SGHRS; CDR2 reads YFSETQ. CDR3 nucleotides: TGCGCCAGCAGCCCGAAGGGGGAGGCGAACTACTATGGCTACACCTTC. Translation gives CASSPKGEANYYGYTF.

This chain links TRBV6-6 with TRBJ2-6, with D perhaps TRBD1 (5 bases). V lost 2 bases and J lost 0, with 5 bases in between. The CDR3 length is 15 residues. From germline, CDR1 is MNHNY and CDR2 SVGAGI (reference sequence). Here the CDR3 DNA reads TGTGCCAGCAGTTACGACAGCTCTGGGGCCAACGTCCTGACTTTC. Translated, it gives CASSYDSSGANVLTF.

This rearrangement joins TRBV4-3 to TRBJ1-2, with D uncertain. This CDR3 has 17 amino acids. Germline values: CDR1 LGHNA, CDR2 YSLEER. Trimming shortened V by 0 bases and J by 2 bases, and 16 bases separated the two germline ends. The CDR3 bases are TGCGCCAGCAGCCAAGATATAGCAATTTTTGGGAACTATGGCTACACCTTC. Its protein is CASSQDIAIFGNYGYTF.

The rearrangement uses TRBV19 and TRBJ1-5, with 8 bases lining up with TRBD1. The CDR3 is 13 residues long. Germline lookup yields CDR1 LNHDA and CDR2 SQIVND (reference sequence). The V and J ends lost 5 bases and 6 bases, in that order; junction bases with no gene match: 3. The CDR3 DNA follows: TGTGCCAGTAGTCTGACAGGGGTTCAGCCCCAGCATTTT. As protein: CASSLTGVQPQHF.